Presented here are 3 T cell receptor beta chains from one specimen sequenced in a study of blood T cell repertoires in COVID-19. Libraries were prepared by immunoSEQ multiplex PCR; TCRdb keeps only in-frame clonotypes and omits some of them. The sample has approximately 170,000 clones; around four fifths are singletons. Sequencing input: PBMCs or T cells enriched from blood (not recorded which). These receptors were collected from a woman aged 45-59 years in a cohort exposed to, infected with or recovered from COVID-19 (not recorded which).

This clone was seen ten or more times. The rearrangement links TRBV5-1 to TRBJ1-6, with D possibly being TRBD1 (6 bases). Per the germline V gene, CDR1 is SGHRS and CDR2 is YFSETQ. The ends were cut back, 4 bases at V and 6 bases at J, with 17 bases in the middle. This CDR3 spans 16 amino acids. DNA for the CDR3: TGCGCCAGCAGCACCTCAGGGGCGGTCGGTAATTCACCCCTCCACTTT. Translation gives CASSTSGAVGNSPLHF.

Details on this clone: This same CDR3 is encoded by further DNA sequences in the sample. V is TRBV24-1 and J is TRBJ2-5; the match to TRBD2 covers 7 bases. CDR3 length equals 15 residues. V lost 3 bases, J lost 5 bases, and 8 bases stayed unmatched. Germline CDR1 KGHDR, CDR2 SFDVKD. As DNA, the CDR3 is TGTGCCACCAGTGATACGGCGGGAGCCGGGGAGACCCAGTACTTC. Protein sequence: CATSDTAGAGETQYF.

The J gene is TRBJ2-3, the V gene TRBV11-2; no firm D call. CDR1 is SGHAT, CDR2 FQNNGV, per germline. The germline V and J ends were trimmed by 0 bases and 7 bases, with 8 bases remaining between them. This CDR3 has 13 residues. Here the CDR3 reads CASSLDRDNTQYF. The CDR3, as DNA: TGTGCCAGCAGCTTAGATCGAGATAATACGCAGTATTTT. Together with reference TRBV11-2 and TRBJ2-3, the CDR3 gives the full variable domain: EAGVAQSPRYKIIEKRQSVAFWCNPISGHATLYWYQQILGQGPKLLIQFQNNGVVDDSQLPKDRFSAERLKGVDSTLKIQPAKLEDSAVYLCASSLDRDNTQYFGPGTRLTVL.